The T cell receptor (beta chain) under discussion was sequenced for a study of T cell changes during pregnancy in multiple sclerosis. This CDR3 comprises 14 residues. The V end lost 5 bases, the J end lost 2 bases, and 16 bases lay between the germline ends. Germline V gene lookup returns CDR1 GTSNPN and CDR2 SVGIG (reference sequence). The data were produced by immunoSEQ multiplex PCR, yet TCRdb's version contains in-frame clones alone and is incomplete. The data contain about 60,000 clones, less than 95% of them seen just once; the ten biggest clones take up about 7%. The receptor was derived from a female donor in good health, enrolled as a control in a pregnancy study. V gene TRBV30 combines with J gene TRBJ2-7; D is possibly TRBD1 (5 bases). The specimen comprised peripheral blood, sampled in the third trimester of pregnancy. CDR3 coding DNA: TGTGCCTGGGGGGCGGCCCCTGGGGCCTACGAGCAGTACTTC. Translation: CAWGAAPGAYEQYF. The variable domain in full, with the rest retrieved from reference TRBV30 and TRBJ2-7, is SQTIHQWPATLVQPVGSPLSLECTVEGTSNPNLYWYRQAAGRGLQLLFYSVGIGQISSEVPQNLSASRPQDRQFILSSKKLLLSDSGFYLCAWGAAPGAYEQYFGPGTRLTVT.